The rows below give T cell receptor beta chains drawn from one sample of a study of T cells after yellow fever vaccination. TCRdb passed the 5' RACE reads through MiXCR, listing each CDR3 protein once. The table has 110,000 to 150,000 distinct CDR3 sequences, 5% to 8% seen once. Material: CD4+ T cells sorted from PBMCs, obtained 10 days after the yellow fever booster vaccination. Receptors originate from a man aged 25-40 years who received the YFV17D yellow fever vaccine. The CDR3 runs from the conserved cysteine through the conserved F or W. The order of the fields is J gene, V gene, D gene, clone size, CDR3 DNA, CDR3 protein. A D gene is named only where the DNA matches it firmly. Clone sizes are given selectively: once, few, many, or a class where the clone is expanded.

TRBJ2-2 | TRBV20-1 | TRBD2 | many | TGCAGTGCTAGAGCGGTTGCGGGAGCCGGGGAGCTGTTTTTT | CSARAVAGAGELFF
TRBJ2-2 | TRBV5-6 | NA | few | TGTGCCAGCACCGCTTCCCCTTTTAATACCGGGGAGCTGTTTTTT | CASTASPFNTGELFF
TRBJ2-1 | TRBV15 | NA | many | TGTGCCACCAGCAGACCCAGCGGGCCGAGCTCCTACAATGAGCAGTTCTTC | CATSRPSGPSSYNEQFF
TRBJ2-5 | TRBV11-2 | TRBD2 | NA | TGTGCCAGCAGCTTAGGCGGGAGAAGAGAGGCCCAGTACTTC | CASSLGGRREAQYF
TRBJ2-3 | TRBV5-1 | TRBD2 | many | TGCGCCAGCAGCGGCGGTCCAGCGGGAGTGACAGATACGCAGTATTTT | CASSGGPAGVTDTQYF
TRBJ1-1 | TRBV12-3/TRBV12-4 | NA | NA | TGTGCCAGCAGCAAGGGGGGCAGGGTGAACACTGAAGCTTTCTTT | CASSKGGRVNTEAFF
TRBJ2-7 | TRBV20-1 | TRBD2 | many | TGCAGCGTGGGCCCGAGCGGGAGGTACGAGCAGTACTTC | CSVGPSGRYEQYF
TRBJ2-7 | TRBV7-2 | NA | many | TGTGCCAGCAGCTTTGCGGACTATATGTACGAGCAGTACTTC | CASSFADYMYEQYF
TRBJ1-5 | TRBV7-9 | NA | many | TGTGCCAGCAGCTTAGATGCTTCCGGAGGCAATCAGCCCCAGCATTTT | CASSLDASGGNQPQHF
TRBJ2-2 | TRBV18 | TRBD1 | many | TGTGCCAGCTCGCCTGGACAGGGGCGAACCGGGGAGCTGTTTTTT | CASSPGQGRTGELFF
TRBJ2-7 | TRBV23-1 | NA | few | TGCGCCAGCAGTCAATCGGGCCCACGGAGCTCCTACGAGCAGTACTTC | CASSQSGPRSSYEQYF
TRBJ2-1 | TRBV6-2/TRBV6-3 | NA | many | TGTGCCAGCAGTCCCATGCCTCGGGGTTCCTACAATGAGCAGTTCTTC | CASSPMPRGSYNEQFF
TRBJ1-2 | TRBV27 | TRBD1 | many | TGTGCCAGCAGCCCTACGGGGAAGGGGGCCCTAGGCTACACCTTC | CASSPTGKGALGYTF
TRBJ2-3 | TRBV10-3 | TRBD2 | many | TGTGCCATCAGCCTAAACGGCGGGAGGGCCGCAGATACGCAGTATTTT | CAISLNGGRAADTQYF
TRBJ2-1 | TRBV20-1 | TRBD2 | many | TGCAGTGCTAGAGATGGGGGCGGGAGGGCCGTCTACAATGAGCAGTTCTTC | CSARDGGGRAVYNEQFF
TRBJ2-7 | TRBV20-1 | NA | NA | TGCAGTGCTAGACCATTATACGAGCAGTACTTC | CSARPLYEQYF
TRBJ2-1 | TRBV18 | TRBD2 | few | TGTGCCAGCTCACCAGGTACTAGCGGGGGCTACAATGAGCAGTTCTTC | CASSPGTSGGYNEQFF
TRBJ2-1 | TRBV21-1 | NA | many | TGTGCCAGCAGCAAATGGCTACCCGGAATCTCTCGTGAGCAGTTCTTC | CASSKWLPGISREQFF
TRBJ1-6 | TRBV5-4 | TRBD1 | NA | TGTGCCGGCAGCTTGTCCGACAGGGGAAATTCACCCCTCCACTTT | CAGSLSDRGNSPLHF
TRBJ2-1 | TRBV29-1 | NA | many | TGCAGCGTTGATCCGGGAGTTCGAGGTAATGAGCAGTTCTTC | CSVDPGVRGNEQFF
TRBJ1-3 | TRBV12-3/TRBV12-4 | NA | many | TGTGCCAGCAGTTACAGGGTTAACACCATATATTTT | CASSYRVNTIYF
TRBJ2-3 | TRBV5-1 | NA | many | TGCGCCAGCAGCTGGGACGGTAGCCGCAATACGCAGTATTTT | CASSWDGSRNTQYF
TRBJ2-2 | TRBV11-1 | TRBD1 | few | TGTGCCAGCAGCTTAGCGGGGCGACAGGGAAAAGACACCGGGGAGCTGTTTTTT | CASSLAGRQGKDTGELFF
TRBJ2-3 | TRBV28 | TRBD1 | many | TGTGCCAGCCACGGACAGGGGAGCACAGAGACGCAGTATTTT | CASHGQGSTETQYF
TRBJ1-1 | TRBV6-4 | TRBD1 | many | TGTGCCAGCAGTGCCGGGACAGGGGGAACTGAAGCTTTCTTT | CASSAGTGGTEAFF
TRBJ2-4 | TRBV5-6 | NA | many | TGTGCCAGCAGCTTGGGGGCAGGGAGGACCTACTTC | CASSLGAGRTYF
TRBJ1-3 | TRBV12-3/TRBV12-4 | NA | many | TGTGCCAGCAGGCAGCTTCGGACAGCCGGAAACACCATATATTTT | CASRQLRTAGNTIYF
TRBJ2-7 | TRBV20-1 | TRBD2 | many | TGCAGTGCTTCCCAGCGGGAGAAATCATACGAGCAGTACTTC | CSASQREKSYEQYF
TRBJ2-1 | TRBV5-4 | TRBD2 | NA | TGTGCCAGCAGCTTGGAGGGACTAGCACACCGTGAGCAGTTCTTC | CASSLEGLAHREQFF
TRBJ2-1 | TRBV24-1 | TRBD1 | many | TGTGCCACCAGTGACACCGGGACAGGGTCCTACAATGAGCAGTTCTTC | CATSDTGTGSYNEQFF
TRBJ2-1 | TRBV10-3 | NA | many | TGTGCCATCAGCAGGTTTGAGGGAGTCCGAGGGGAGCAGTTCTTC | CAISRFEGVRGEQFF
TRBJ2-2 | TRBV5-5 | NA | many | TGTGCCAGCAGTTCGGGACACGTGAACACCGGGGAGCTGTTTTTT | CASSSGHVNTGELFF
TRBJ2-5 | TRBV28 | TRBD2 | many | TGTGCCAGCAGCTTTAGCGGGGGATCTCAAGAGACCCAGTACTTC | CASSFSGGSQETQYF
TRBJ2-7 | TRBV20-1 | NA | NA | TGCAGTGCTGGAATAATAGGGGCCCGGGGGAACTCCTACGAGCAGTACTTC | CSAGIIGARGNSYEQYF
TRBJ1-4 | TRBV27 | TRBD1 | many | TGTGCCAGCAGTGGCGGACAGGGATGGGAAAAACTGTTTTTT | CASSGGQGWEKLFF
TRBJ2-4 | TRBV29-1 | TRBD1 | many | TGCAGCGTAATAACAGGGGTTATAGCCAAAAACATTCAGTACTTC | CSVITGVIAKNIQYF
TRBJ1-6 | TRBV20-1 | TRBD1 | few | TGCAGTGCTCCTCGGACAGGCTTTGGATCACCCCTCCACTTT | CSAPRTGFGSPLHF
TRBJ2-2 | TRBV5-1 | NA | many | TGCGCCAGCAGGGTCGGGATAGCGGAACCAACCGGGGAGCTGTTTTTT | CASRVGIAEPTGELFF
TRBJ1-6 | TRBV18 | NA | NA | TGTGCCAGCTCCCAGGGACGGAGCTCCTATAATTCACCCCTCCACTTT | CASSQGRSSYNSPLHF
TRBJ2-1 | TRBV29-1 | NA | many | TGCAGCGTTGCCCGGGAGTGGGGAAATGAGCAGTTCTTC | CSVAREWGNEQFF
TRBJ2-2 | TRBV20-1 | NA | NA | TGCAGTGCTCCCACCGTTAGGGGGGGCTACACCGGGGAGCTGTTTTTT | CSAPTVRGGYTGELFF
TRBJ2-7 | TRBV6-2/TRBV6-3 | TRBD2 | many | TGTGCCAGCAGTTACTCCCCGGGACTAAACTACGAGCAGTACTTC | CASSYSPGLNYEQYF
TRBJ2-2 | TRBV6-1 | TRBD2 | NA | TGTGCCAGCAGCAGAAAATGGACTAGGTTAGACACCGGGGAGCTGTTTTTT | CASSRKWTRLDTGELFF
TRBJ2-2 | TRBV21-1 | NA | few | TGTGCCAGCAGCAAGAGCGGGAGGGCCCGAAGACCCGGGGAGCTGTTTTTT | CASSKSGRARRPGELFF
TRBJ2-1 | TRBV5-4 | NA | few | TGTGCCAGCAGCTTGGACAGGAACAAGTACAATGAGCAGTTCTTC | CASSLDRNKYNEQFF
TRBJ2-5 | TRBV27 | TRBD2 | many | TGTGCCAGCAGTTTACGGGCGGGAGGTCTTCAAGAGACCCAGTACTTC | CASSLRAGGLQETQYF
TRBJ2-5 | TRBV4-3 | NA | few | TGCGCCAGCAGCCAAGTGGGAGCAAGAAAAGAGACCCAGTACTTC | CASSQVGARKETQYF
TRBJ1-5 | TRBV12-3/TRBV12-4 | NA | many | TGTGCCAGCAGTTCTGACAGTGGACAGCCCCAGCATTTT | CASSSDSGQPQHF
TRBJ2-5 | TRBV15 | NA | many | TGTGCCACCAGCAGAGATCCGAACAGCCAAGAGACCCAGTACTTC | CATSRDPNSQETQYF
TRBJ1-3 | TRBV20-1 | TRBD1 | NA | TGCAGTGCTCGGGGACAGGCGAATGGAAACACCATATATTTT | CSARGQANGNTIYF
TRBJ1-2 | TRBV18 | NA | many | TGTGCCAGCTCACCGGGCCAGACCCCAGGCTACACCTTC | CASSPGQTPGYTF